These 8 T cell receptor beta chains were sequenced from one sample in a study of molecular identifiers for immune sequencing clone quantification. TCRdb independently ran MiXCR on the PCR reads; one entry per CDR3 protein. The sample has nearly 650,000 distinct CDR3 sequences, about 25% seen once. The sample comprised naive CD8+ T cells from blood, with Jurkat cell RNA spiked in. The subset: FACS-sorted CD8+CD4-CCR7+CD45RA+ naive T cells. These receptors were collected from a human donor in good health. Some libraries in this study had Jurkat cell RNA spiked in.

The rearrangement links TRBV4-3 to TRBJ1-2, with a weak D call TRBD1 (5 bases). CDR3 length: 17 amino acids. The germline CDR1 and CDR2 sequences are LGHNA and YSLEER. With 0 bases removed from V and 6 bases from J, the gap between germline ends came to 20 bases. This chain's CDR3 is CASSQDPSRGGEDGYTF. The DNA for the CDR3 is TGCGCCAGCAGCCAAGATCCCTCGCGTGGGGGTGAGGATGGCTACACCTTC.

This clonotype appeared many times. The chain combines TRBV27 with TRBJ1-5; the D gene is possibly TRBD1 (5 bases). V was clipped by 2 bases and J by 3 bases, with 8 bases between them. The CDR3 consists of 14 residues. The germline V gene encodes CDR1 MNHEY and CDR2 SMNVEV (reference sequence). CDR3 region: CASSLRGFNQPQHF. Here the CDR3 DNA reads TGTGCCAGCAGTTTAAGGGGTTTCAATCAGCCCCAGCATTTT.

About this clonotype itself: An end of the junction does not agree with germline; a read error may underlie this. The CDR3 DNA reads TGTGCCAGCAGCCAAGACCGAGGAGCAACCTACGAGCGGTACTTC. Translated: CASSQDRGATYERYF. V usage is TRBV4-2 and J usage is TRBJ2-7, with unresolved D. CDR3 length equals 15 residues. Germline loops: CDR1 LGHNA, CDR2 YNFKEQ.

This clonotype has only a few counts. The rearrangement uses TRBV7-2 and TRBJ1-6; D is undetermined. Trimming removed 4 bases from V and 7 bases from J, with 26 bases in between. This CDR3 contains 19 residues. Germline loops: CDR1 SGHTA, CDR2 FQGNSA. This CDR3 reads CASSSPGKGGQIWNSPLHF. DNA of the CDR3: TGTGCCAGCAGCTCACCCGGGAAAGGTGGCCAAATCTGGAATTCACCCCTCCACTTT.

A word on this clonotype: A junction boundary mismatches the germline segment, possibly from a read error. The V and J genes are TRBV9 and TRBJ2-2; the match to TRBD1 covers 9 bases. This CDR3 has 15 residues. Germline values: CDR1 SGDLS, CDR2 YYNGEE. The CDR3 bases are TGTGCCAGCAGCGCCACAGGGGGCGCGTTCGGGGAGCCGTTTTTT. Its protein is CASSATGGAFGEPFF.

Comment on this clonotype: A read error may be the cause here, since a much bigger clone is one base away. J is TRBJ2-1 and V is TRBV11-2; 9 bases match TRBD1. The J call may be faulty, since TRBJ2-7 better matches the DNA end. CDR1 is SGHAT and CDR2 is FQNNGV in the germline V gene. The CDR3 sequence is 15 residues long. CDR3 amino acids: CASSLVGQGMSEQYF. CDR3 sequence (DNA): TGTGCCAGCAGCTTAGTCGGACAGGGGATGTCTGAGCAGTACTTC.

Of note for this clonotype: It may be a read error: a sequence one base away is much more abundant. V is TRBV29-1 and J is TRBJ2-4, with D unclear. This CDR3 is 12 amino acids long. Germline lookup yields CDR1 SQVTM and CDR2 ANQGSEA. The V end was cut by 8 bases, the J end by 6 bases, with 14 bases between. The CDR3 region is CSCRALGNIQYF. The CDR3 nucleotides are TGCAGCTGCCGAGCATTAGGAAACATTCAGTACTTC.

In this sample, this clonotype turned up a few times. This CDR3 reads CASSLGRQGATGELFF. CDR3 in DNA: TGCGCCAGCAGCTTGGGTAGACAGGGGGCGACCGGGGAGCTGTTTTTT. The J gene is TRBJ2-2, the V gene TRBV5-1; 10 bases are a match to TRBD1. The CDR3 has 16 residues. With V trimmed by 0 bases and J by 5 bases, 4 bases remained unmatched. Germline V lookup: CDR1 SGHRS, CDR2 YFSETQ. The full variable domain, rest sourced from reference TRBV5-1 and TRBJ2-2, is KAGVTQTPRYLIKTRGQQVTLSCSPISGHRSVSWYQQTPGQGLQFLFEYFSETQRNKGNFPGRFSGRQFSNSRSEMNVSTLELGDSALYLCASSLGRQGATGELFFGEGSRLTVL.